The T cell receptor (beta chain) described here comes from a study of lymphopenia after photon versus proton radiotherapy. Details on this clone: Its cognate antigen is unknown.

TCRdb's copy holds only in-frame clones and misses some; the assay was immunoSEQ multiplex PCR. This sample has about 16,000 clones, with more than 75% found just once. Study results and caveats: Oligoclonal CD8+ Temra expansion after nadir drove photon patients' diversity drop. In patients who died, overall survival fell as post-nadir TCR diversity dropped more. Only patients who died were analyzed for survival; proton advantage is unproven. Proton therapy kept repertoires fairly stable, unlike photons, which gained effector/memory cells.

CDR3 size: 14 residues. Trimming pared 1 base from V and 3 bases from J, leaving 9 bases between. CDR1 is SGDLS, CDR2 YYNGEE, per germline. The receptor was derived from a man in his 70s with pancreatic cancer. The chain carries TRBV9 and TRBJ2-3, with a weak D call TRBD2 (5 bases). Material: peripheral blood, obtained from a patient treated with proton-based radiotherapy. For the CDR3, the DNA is TGTGCCAGCAGCGTAATTGAGGGAACAGATACGCAGTATTTT. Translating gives CASSVIEGTDTQYF.